The 27 T cell receptor beta chains in this list originate from one sample, sequenced in a study of T cell repertoires in ileal Crohn's disease. The time point was: neoterminal ileum biopsy at postoperative endoscopy, about 6 months after surgery. This table comes from immunoSEQ multiplex PCR, and its TCRdb copy is limited to in-frame clones, with some not included. The sample carries tens of thousands of clones, roughly nine tenths recorded once. Sample: ileal tissue. The receptors stem from an adult with Crohn's disease.

The V call is TRBV6-6, the J call TRBJ2-7; maybe TRBD2 (5 bases). Germline V gene data show CDR1 as MNHNY and CDR2 as SVGAGI (reference sequence). The CDR3 consists of 15 residues. The V end lost 6 bases, the J end lost 2 bases, and 17 bases lay between the germline ends. CDR3 in DNA: TGTGCCAGCAGCCCTGGCGGGTACAAACCCTACGAGCAGTACTTC. Its translation: CASSPGGYKPYEQYF.

To note about this clone: The junction departs from germline at one end; a sequencing error may be responsible. The rearrangement joins TRBV6-5 to TRBJ1-6; 8 bases are a match to TRBD1. The length of the CDR3 is 13 residues. Germline loops: CDR1 MNHEY, CDR2 SVGAGI. CDR3 residues: CASSPLNPGGLSF. CDR3 sequence (DNA): TGTGCCAGCAGTCCGCTAAACCCAGGGGGCCTAAGCTTT.

The V and J genes are TRBV15 and TRBJ1-4; 9 bases align to TRBD1. After removal of 0 bases from V and 6 bases from J, the junction contained 2 bases not matched to a gene. The germline V gene has CDR1 LNHNV and CDR2 YYDKDF (reference sequence). The CDR3 contains 15 residues. CDR3 sequence (DNA): TGTGCCACCAGCAGAGATACAGGGGGCTATGAAAAACTGTTTTTT. Its protein product is CATSRDTGGYEKLFF. The complete variable domain, with remaining parts taken from reference TRBV15 and TRBJ1-4, reads DAMVIQNPRYQVTQFGKPVTLSCSQTLNHNVMYWYQQKSSQAPKLLFHYYDKDFNNEADTPDNFQSRRPNTSFCFLDIRSPGLGDTAMYLCATSRDTGGYEKLFFGSGTQLSVL.

J is TRBJ2-7 and V is TRBV18, with 9 bases identical to TRBD1. CDR3 size: 15 residues. Germline CDR1 is KGHSH and CDR2 is LQKENI. V dropped 3 bases and J dropped 3; count of bases not matched to a gene: 6. The CDR3 protein is CASSPRTGQGYEQYF. CDR3 sequence (DNA): TGTGCCAGCTCACCGAGAACGGGACAGGGCTACGAGCAGTACTTC.

CDR3 in amino acids: CASSVRGEKLFF. DNA for the CDR3: TGTGCCAGCAGCGTCAGGGGGGAGAAACTGTTTTTT. V and J are TRBV11-3 and TRBJ1-4, with TRBD1 matching over 7 bases. The length of the CDR3 is 12 residues. V shed 5 bases, J shed 11 bases, and the junction held 5 bases outside the gene matches. Germline V gene data show CDR1 as SGHNT and CDR2 as YENEEA.

This clone was counted a single time. The rearrangement links TRBV2 to TRBJ1-1; 7 nucleotides align to TRBD1. The V gene's germline CDR1 is SNHLY and CDR2 FYNNEI. J was trimmed by 1 base and V by 2 bases; bases with no gene match: 4. CDR3 length: 15 amino acids. The CDR3 here is CASSEIRGPNTEAFF. The CDR3 DNA reads TGTGCCAGCAGTGAAATAAGGGGGCCGAACACTGAAGCTTTCTTT.

CDR3 sequence: CAWSVGQAAKPQHF. The CDR3 region has the DNA TGTGCCTGGAGCGTTGGACAGGCGGCGAAGCCCCAGCATTTT. J is TRBJ1-5 and V is TRBV30; 7 positions agree with TRBD1. Germline CDR1 reads GTSNPN; CDR2 reads SVGIG (reference sequence). The CDR3 totals 14 residues. Trimming at V came to 3 bases and at J to 8 bases, leaving 10 bases not matched to a gene.

The chain is built from TRBV29-1 and TRBJ2-1, with 14 bases that match TRBD2. After removal of 4 bases from V and 7 bases from J, the junction contained 0 bases not matched to a gene. This CDR3 is 13 amino acids long. The germline CDR1 and CDR2 sequences are SQVTM and ANQGSEA. The CDR3 reads CSVGTSGRNEQFF. The CDR3 bases are TGCAGCGTTGGGACTAGCGGGAGGAATGAGCAGTTCTTC.

This clone has just one count. The chain joins TRBV6-5 to TRBJ1-2, with D unresolved. CDR1 is MNHEY, CDR2 SVGAGI, per germline. Trimming removed 0 bases at V and 5 bases at J, with 16 bases between. The CDR3 runs to 16 residues. The DNA of the CDR3 is TGTGCCAGCAGTTACTCGATGGCAGCGGGGAGTTATGGCTACACCTTC. The encoded protein is CASSYSMAAGSYGYTF.

V usage is TRBV20-1 and J usage is TRBJ2-3, with D tentatively TRBD1 (6 bases). V shed 7 bases and J shed 3 bases, with 8 bases lying between them. CDR1 and CDR2 (germline): DFQATT, SNEGSKA (reference sequence). The CDR3 is 11 amino acids. CDR3 sequence: CSGQGTDTQYF. The CDR3 bases are TGCAGTGGTCAGGGGACAGATACGCAGTATTTT.

The chain uses TRBV5-4 and TRBJ1-3; D not resolved. The germline V and J ends were trimmed by 1 base and 4 bases, with 9 bases remaining between them. The CDR3 totals 14 residues. Germline V gene sequence: CDR1 SGHNT, CDR2 YYREEE (reference sequence). The CDR3 reads CASSLWATGNTIYF. For the CDR3, the DNA is TGTGCCAGCAGCTTGTGGGCTACAGGAAACACCATATATTTT.

The chain recombines TRBV16 with TRBJ2-2; 8 positions match TRBD2. After removal of 2 bases from V and 7 bases from J, the junction contained 9 bases not matched to a gene. Germline V gives CDR1 KGHSY, CDR2 FQNENV. This CDR3 is 16 amino acids long. DNA of the CDR3: TGTGCCAGCAGCCAACTAAGCGGGAGAGGAAGCGGGGAGCTGTTTTTT. This gives the protein CASSQLSGRGSGELFF.

This sequence joins TRBV9 and TRBJ2-1, with 7 bases matching TRBD1. This CDR3 has 15 residues. The V and J ends lost 4 bases and 6 bases, in that order; junction bases with no gene match: 10. Germline V CDR1 and CDR2: SGDLS, YYNGEE. DNA of the CDR3: TGTGCCAGCAGCCTTCGACAGGGAGCCCTCAATGAGCAGTTCTTC. This translates into CASSLRQGALNEQFF. Full variable domain (outside the CDR3, taken from reference TRBV9 and TRBJ2-1): DSGVTQTPKHLITATGQRVTLRCSPRSGDLSVYWYQQSLDQGLQFLIQYYNGEERAKGNILERFSAQQFPDLHSELNLSSLELGDSALYFCASSLRQGALNEQFFGPGTRLTVL.

This chain connects TRBV5-1 to TRBJ1-1; possibly TRBD1 for D (6 bases). V gave up 2 bases and J gave up 1 base, with 12 bases separating them. Germline loops: CDR1 SGHRS, CDR2 YFSETQ. CDR3 length equals 15 residues. CDR3 region: CASSFGGGANTEAFF. The CDR3 region has the DNA TGCGCCAGCAGCTTCGGCGGGGGGGCGAACACTGAAGCTTTCTTT.

This clone appeared once. The chain is built from TRBV27 and TRBJ2-7; perhaps TRBD1 as D (5 bases). Between the trimmed V and J ends, which lost 3 bases and 4 bases, there was a span of 13 bases. Germline V CDR1 and CDR2: MNHEY, SMNVEV (reference sequence). CDR3 length: 14 amino acids. CDR3 amino acids: CASSFSGRRYEQYF. The CDR3 bases are TGTGCCAGCAGTTTCTCAGGGCGGCGATACGAGCAGTACTTC.

This clone was picked up one time. The V gene is TRBV9, the J gene TRBJ2-2; 9 nucleotides match TRBD1. Germline CDR1 reads SGDLS; CDR2 reads YYNGEE. V shed 0 bases, J shed 13 bases, and the junction held 7 bases outside the gene matches. The CDR3 is 14 residues long. CDR3 residues: CASSVGTGELGLFF. For the CDR3, the DNA is TGTGCCAGCAGCGTAGGGACAGGGGAATTAGGGCTGTTTTTT.

This clone has a handful of counts. The rearrangement joins TRBV15 to TRBJ1-5; 8 bases fit TRBD1. The V gene end was trimmed by 1 base and the J gene end by 7 bases; junction bases not matched to a gene: 9. Per the germline V gene, CDR1 is LNHNV and CDR2 is YYDKDF (reference sequence). This CDR3 region has 16 residues. This CDR3 reads CATSRVGQGRPQPQHF. In DNA, the CDR3 is TGTGCCACCAGCAGAGTCGGACAGGGAAGGCCCCAGCCCCAGCATTTT.

This CDR3 is CASSFSGGSGNTIYF. In DNA, the CDR3 is TGTGCCAGCAGTTTCTCAGGGGGCTCTGGAAACACCATATATTTT. V is TRBV27 and J is TRBJ1-3, with 7 bases that match TRBD1. The CDR3 consists of 15 residues. Trimming took 3 bases from V and 0 from J; bases not matched to a gene: 2. Germline CDR1 MNHEY, CDR2 SMNVEV (reference sequence).

The chain recombines TRBV4-2 with TRBJ1-5; no firm D call. The CDR3 is 13 residues long. V was cut by 0 bases and J by 7 bases, with 7 bases left in between. Germline-derived CDR1 and CDR2 are LGHNA and YNFKEQ. The CDR3 loop reads CASSQDFSQPQHF. The CDR3 bases are TGTGCCAGCAGCCAAGATTTCTCGCAGCCCCAGCATTTT.

V usage is TRBV15 and J usage is TRBJ1-1, with no clear D. CDR1 and CDR2 from the germline V gene are LNHNV and YYDKDF (reference sequence). The V end lost 3 bases, the J end lost 1 base, and 12 bases lay between the germline ends. There are 15 residues in the CDR3. The CDR3 sequence is CATSRSRAPNTEAFF. DNA of the CDR3: TGTGCCACCAGCAGGTCTAGAGCCCCGAACACTGAAGCTTTCTTT.

This clone was observed a few times. The chain has TRBV2 and TRBJ2-7; no reliable D call. Looked up from germline, CDR1 is SNHLY and CDR2 is FYNNEI. V shed 8 bases and J shed 5 bases, with 13 bases lying between them. The CDR3 is 12 amino acids. CDR3 residues: CASRGEANEQYF. The DNA of the CDR3 is TGTGCCAGCCGAGGTGAGGCCAACGAGCAGTACTTC.

The gene calls are TRBV19 and TRBJ2-3, with 8 bases matching TRBD2. The CDR3 contains 15 residues. The V and J ends lost 5 bases and 0 bases, in that order; junction bases with no gene match: 4. CDR1 LNHDA and CDR2 SQIVND come from the germline V gene (reference sequence). CDR3 sequence reads: CASSSAGVSTDTQYF. The CDR3 bases are TGTGCCAGTAGTTCAGCGGGGGTCAGCACAGATACGCAGTATTTT.

Only one count was recorded for this clone. The genes are TRBV28 and TRBJ2-4; no reliable D call. The CDR3 totals 13 residues. With 5 bases removed from V and 9 bases from J, the gap between germline ends came to 14 bases. The germline CDR1 and CDR2 sequences are MDHEN and SYDVKM. The CDR3 nucleotides are TGTGCCAGCAGTCTGGGCCATTTGGGCATTCAGTACTTC. Encoded protein: CASSLGHLGIQYF.

V usage is TRBV28 and J usage is TRBJ1-1, with a tentative D call TRBD1 (5 bases). This CDR3 has 16 residues. Germline CDR1 reads MDHEN; CDR2 reads SYDVKM. The V and J ends lost 8 bases and 0 bases respectively, with 19 bases between them. The CDR3 loop is CASLSLRQTMNTEAFF. In DNA form, the CDR3 reads TGTGCCAGCCTTTCACTACGACAGACCATGAACACTGAAGCTTTCTTT.

This chain joins TRBV9 and TRBJ2-5, with D uncertain. The V end lost 0 bases, the J end lost 0 bases, and 9 bases lay between the germline ends. CDR1 is SGDLS, CDR2 YYNGEE, per germline. The CDR3 covers 15 residues. DNA for the CDR3: TGTGCCAGCAGCGTAGGGCATATGGACCAAGAGACCCAGTACTTC. It yields the protein CASSVGHMDQETQYF.

The chain employs TRBV28 and TRBJ1-4, with D uncertain. Per germline, CDR1 MDHEN and CDR2 SYDVKM. V was pared by 3 bases and J by 10 bases, with 12 bases between. This CDR3 spans 13 amino acids. CDR3 coding DNA: TGTGCCAGCAGTTTGAGGGTTTCCGCAAAACTGTTTTTT. Protein sequence: CASSLRVSAKLFF. Full variable domain (remainder filled in from reference TRBV28 and TRBJ1-4): DVKVTQSSRYLVKRTGEKVFLECVQDMDHENMFWYRQDPGLGLRLIYFSYDVKMKEKGDIPEGYSVSREKKERFSLILESASTNQTSMYLCASSLRVSAKLFFGSGTQLSVL.

The J gene is TRBJ2-7, the V gene TRBV27, with D perhaps TRBD1 (5 bases). Trimming cost V 6 bases and J 2 bases, with 11 bases left between them. In germline, CDR1 is MNHEY, CDR2 SMNVEV (reference sequence). CDR3 length equals 13 residues. Here the CDR3 reads CASRAKTAYEQYF. The CDR3 bases are TGTGCCAGCAGGGCTAAGACAGCCTACGAGCAGTACTTC.